The present entry profiles one T cell receptor beta chain with its context. As handled by the study authors: Reference gene primer amplification gave estimated nucleated cell counts. The repertoire was sequenced with immunoSEQ multiplex PCR; TCRdb's copy has only in-frame clones and lacks some. V and J calls and clone size are copied from that table; D and trimming were computed from the DNA. The data show 120,000 to 150,000 clones, roughly 77% seen once. This specimen belongs to a study of blood T cell repertoires in COVID-19. The wider study: Donors in the United States, Italy and Spain gave samples during acute or convalescent COVID-19.

Germline V gene data show CDR1 as MGHDK and CDR2 as SYGVNS. CDR3 length equals 12 residues. V was clipped by 1 base and J by 10 bases, with 10 bases between them. Sequencing used peripheral blood. V gene TRBV25-1 combines with J gene TRBJ1-2; D call uncertain. This TCR derives from a man in his sixties with acute or convalescent COVID-19. The CDR3 coding sequence is TGTGCCAGCAGTGAATCGATCGGGGACTACACCTTC. It is translated as CASSESIGDYTF.